These 21 T cell receptor beta chains were all obtained from the same sample, sequenced in a study of Tregs in tolerant kidney transplant recipients. Related graft donors supplied nonmyeloablative bone marrow transplants, and mixed chimerism was transient. This table comes from immunoSEQ multiplex PCR, and its TCRdb copy is limited to in-frame clones, with some not included. The sample has 50,000 or so clones; 90% to 95% are singletons. The sequencing here drew on CD8+ T cells from blood (PBMCs), taken 24 months after the transplant. These receptors were obtained from a human patient who received a combined kidney and bone marrow transplant. Some of the T cells may derive from the graft donor.

This chain links TRBV9 with TRBJ2-7; no definite D call. Trimming cost V 0 bases and J 3 bases, with 13 bases left between them. The CDR3 has 15 amino acids. Per germline, CDR1 SGDLS and CDR2 YYNGEE. The CDR3 reads CASSVEVANSYEQYF. The CDR3 bases are TGTGCCAGCAGCGTAGAGGTGGCCAACAGCTACGAGCAGTACTTC. Using reference TRBV9 and TRBJ2-7 for the parts outside the CDR3, the full variable domain is DSGVTQTPKHLITATGQRVTLRCSPRSGDLSVYWYQQSLDQGLQFLIQYYNGEERAKGNILERFSAQQFPDLHSELNLSSLELGDSALYFCASSVEVANSYEQYFGPGTRLTVT.

The chain has TRBV18 and TRBJ2-1; TRBD2 might be the D (6 bases). The CDR3 is 14 residues long. V was pared by 6 bases and J by 7 bases, with 16 bases between. The germline V gene encodes CDR1 KGHSH and CDR2 LQKENI. The CDR3 sequence: CASSGGPGSNEQFF. The DNA of the CDR3 is TGTGCCAGCTCCGGAGGGCCGGGGAGTAATGAGCAGTTCTTC.

V and J are TRBV4-3 and TRBJ2-3; maybe TRBD2 (5 bases). Trimming removed 1 base from V and 2 bases from J, with 10 bases in between. This CDR3 has 15 amino acids. The V gene's germline CDR1 is LGHNA and CDR2 YSLEER. The DNA for the CDR3 is TGCGCCAGCAGCCAAGGGAGGACGGTCACAGATACGCAGTATTTT. It specifies CASSQGRTVTDTQYF.

The V gene is TRBV13, the J gene TRBJ2-1; 10 positions match TRBD2. V trimming: 5 bases; J trimming: 7 bases; junction bases outside the gene matches: 8. The germline V gene encodes CDR1 PRHDT and CDR2 FYEKMQ (reference sequence). The length of the CDR3 is 15 residues. DNA for the CDR3: TGTGCCAGCAGCCCCGAGCGGGGGGGCTGGAATGAGCAGTTCTTC. Amino acids: CASSPERGGWNEQFF.

The CDR3 loop reads CAWSPTGFYNEQFF. The CDR3 DNA follows: TGTGCCTGGAGTCCTACAGGTTTCTACAATGAGCAGTTCTTC. The chain uses TRBV30 and TRBJ2-1, with a weak D call TRBD1 (5 bases). Trimming took 2 bases from V and 3 from J, leaving 11 bases between them. CDR3 length: 14 residues. Germline CDR1 reads GTSNPN; CDR2 reads SVGIG (reference sequence). The full variable domain, with the rest looked up from reference TRBV30 and TRBJ2-1, is SQTIHQWPATLVQPVGSPLSLECTVEGTSNPNLYWYRQAAGRGLQLLFYSVGIGQISSEVPQNLSASRPQDRQFILSSKKLLLSDSGFYLCAWSPTGFYNEQFFGPGTRLTVL.

The rearrangement links TRBV23-1 to TRBJ2-7; D unresolved. TRBV23-1 falls under the ORF class, with uncertain function. The CDR3 has 13 amino acids. The ends were cut back, 7 bases at V and 6 bases at J, with 16 bases in the middle. The CDR3 here is CASTPQTRSEQYF. CDR3 nucleotide sequence: TGCGCCAGCACCCCCCAGACGCGGAGCGAGCAGTACTTC.

The rearrangement uses TRBV7-9 and TRBJ1-3; maybe TRBD1 (5 bases). Per the germline V gene, CDR1 is SEHNR and CDR2 is FQNEAQ (reference sequence). The CDR3 sequence is 14 residues long. Trimming took off 6 bases at V and 1 base at J, with 10 bases between the two ends. CDR3 loop: CASSLGLSGNTIYF. CDR3 in DNA: TGTGCCAGCAGTCTGGGACTATCTGGAAACACCATATATTTT.

J is TRBJ2-2 and V is TRBV28; D ambiguous. The CDR3 is made up of 15 amino acids. Germline CDR1 MDHEN, CDR2 SYDVKM. V lost 2 bases and J 1 base, leaving 8 bases between the germline ends. For the CDR3, the DNA is TGTGCCAGCAGTTTACGCGTCGGGAACACCGGGGAGCTGTTTTTT. Amino acids: CASSLRVGNTGELFF.

The chain is built from TRBV19 and TRBJ2-7, with D possibly TRBD2 on 6 matching bases. V lost 1 base and J 0 bases, leaving 10 bases between the germline ends. The CDR3 is made up of 15 amino acids. Per germline, CDR1 LNHDA and CDR2 SQIVND (reference sequence). For the CDR3, the DNA is TGTGCCAGTAGTATAGGGAGCGGGTTCTCCTACGAGCAGTACTTC. This gives the protein CASSIGSGFSYEQYF.

As to this clone: Mismatch with germline at one junction end may stem from a read error. The same CDR3 is also encoded by other DNA sequences in this sample. V gene TRBV27 combines with J gene TRBJ1-2, with 9 bases that match TRBD1. This CDR3 region has 19 residues. The germline V gene has CDR1 MNHEY and CDR2 SMNVEV (reference sequence). This chain's CDR3 is CASSLQSVGGQGSDYGYTF. CDR3 nucleotide sequence: TGTGCCAGTAGTTTACAGAGTGTGGGAGGACAGGGGTCGGACTATGGCTACACCTTC.

The V call is TRBV14, the J call TRBJ2-3; D gene ambiguous. CDR1 and CDR2 (germline): SGHDN, FVKESK. Trimming left V 3 bases short and J 4 bases short, with 5 bases between. This CDR3 spans 12 amino acids. CDR3 residues: CASSQRADTQYF. CDR3 nucleotide sequence: TGTGCCAGCAGCCAGCGAGCAGATACGCAGTATTTT.

The rearrangement uses TRBV15 and TRBJ2-7; TRBD1 is a possible D gene (5 bases). V lost 0 bases, J lost 6 bases, and 15 bases lay in between. The germline gives CDR1 LNHNV, CDR2 YYDKDF (reference sequence). The CDR3 consists of 15 residues. The chain's CDR3 is CATSRDFAGMGEQYF. The DNA of the CDR3 is TGTGCCACCAGCAGAGATTTCGCAGGGATGGGCGAGCAGTACTTC.

The gene calls are TRBV19 and TRBJ1-1, with 7 bases identical to TRBD1. Germline lookup yields CDR1 LNHDA and CDR2 SQIVND (reference sequence). The V and J ends lost 9 bases and 1 base, in that order; junction bases with no gene match: 8. The CDR3 has 14 amino acids. The CDR3 bases are TGTGCCAGCCGGACAGGTCTTACGAACACTGAAGCTTTCTTT. This sequence encodes CASRTGLTNTEAFF.

V gene TRBV28 combines with J gene TRBJ2-3; D remains ambiguous. Trimming cost V 6 bases and J 0 bases, with 22 bases left between them. CDR1 is MDHEN, CDR2 SYDVKM, per germline. This CDR3 spans 18 amino acids. The CDR3 DNA reads TGTGCCAGCAGCTTACTCCCTATTGAGGCGGTAAGCACAGATACGCAGTATTTT. Translating gives CASSLLPIEAVSTDTQYF.

The chain uses TRBV27 and TRBJ2-3; the match to TRBD2 covers 11 bases. The germline CDR1 and CDR2 sequences are MNHEY and SMNVEV (reference sequence). This CDR3 region has 15 residues. J gave up 3 bases and V 3 bases, and 2 bases lay outside the gene matches. This chain's CDR3 is CASSFWTSGTDTQYF. In DNA form, the CDR3 reads TGTGCCAGCAGTTTCTGGACTAGCGGGACAGATACGCAGTATTTT.

This chain connects TRBV19 to TRBJ2-7; TRBD2 aligns across 11 bases. The CDR3 loop spans 14 amino acids. In germline, CDR1 is LNHDA, CDR2 SQIVND (reference sequence). V lost 3 bases to trimming and J lost 2 bases; unmatched junction nucleotides: 0. The CDR3 reads CASSMGLAAYEQYF. In nucleotides, the CDR3 is TGTGCCAGTAGTATGGGACTAGCGGCCTACGAGCAGTACTTC.

The V call is TRBV4-2, the J call TRBJ2-3, with a weak D call TRBD2 (5 bases). V lost 4 bases and J lost 1, with 18 bases in between. There are 17 residues in the CDR3. Germline V gene data show CDR1 as LGHNA and CDR2 as YNFKEQ. The CDR3 loop reads CASSRKEVAPRTDTQYF. The CDR3 nucleotides are TGTGCCAGCAGCCGGAAAGAGGTAGCGCCCCGCACAGATACGCAGTATTTT.

The genes are TRBV7-9 and TRBJ2-1; 11 bases map to TRBD2. The CDR3 has 18 residues. Trimming cost V 4 bases and J 5 bases; bases outside gene matches: 13. Germline values: CDR1 SEHNR, CDR2 FQNEAQ (reference sequence). CDR3 in amino acids: CASSSSSSGGPQNNEQFF. The CDR3 DNA follows: TGTGCCAGCAGCTCCTCCTCTAGCGGGGGGCCTCAAAACAATGAGCAGTTCTTC.

This chain uses TRBV11-2 with TRBJ2-5; TRBD1 matches at 10 bases. Germline V lookup: CDR1 SGHAT, CDR2 FQNNGV. The CDR3 is made up of 15 amino acids. V trimming: 5 bases; J trimming: 2 bases; junction bases outside the gene matches: 5. The CDR3 loop reads CASSLGQGNQETQYF. CDR3 nucleotide sequence: TGTGCCAGCAGCCTGGGACAGGGGAATCAAGAGACCCAGTACTTC.

This chain connects TRBV5-1 to TRBJ2-5; 10 bases agree with TRBD2. With V trimmed by 3 bases and J by 2 bases, 10 bases remained unmatched. Germline loops: CDR1 SGHRS, CDR2 YFSETQ. CDR3 length equals 17 residues. The CDR3 sequence is CASSWGLAGVWQETQYF. CDR3 DNA sequence: TGCGCCAGCAGCTGGGGGCTAGCGGGAGTATGGCAAGAGACCCAGTACTTC.

The CDR3 loop reads CASTMGASYEQYF. The CDR3 DNA follows: TGCGCCAGCACCATGGGGGCCTCCTACGAGCAGTACTTC. V is TRBV5-1 and J is TRBJ2-7; tentatively, D is TRBD1 (6 bases). This CDR3 is built from 13 residues. Trimming pared 6 bases from V and 0 bases from J, leaving 10 bases between. Germline loops: CDR1 SGHRS, CDR2 YFSETQ.